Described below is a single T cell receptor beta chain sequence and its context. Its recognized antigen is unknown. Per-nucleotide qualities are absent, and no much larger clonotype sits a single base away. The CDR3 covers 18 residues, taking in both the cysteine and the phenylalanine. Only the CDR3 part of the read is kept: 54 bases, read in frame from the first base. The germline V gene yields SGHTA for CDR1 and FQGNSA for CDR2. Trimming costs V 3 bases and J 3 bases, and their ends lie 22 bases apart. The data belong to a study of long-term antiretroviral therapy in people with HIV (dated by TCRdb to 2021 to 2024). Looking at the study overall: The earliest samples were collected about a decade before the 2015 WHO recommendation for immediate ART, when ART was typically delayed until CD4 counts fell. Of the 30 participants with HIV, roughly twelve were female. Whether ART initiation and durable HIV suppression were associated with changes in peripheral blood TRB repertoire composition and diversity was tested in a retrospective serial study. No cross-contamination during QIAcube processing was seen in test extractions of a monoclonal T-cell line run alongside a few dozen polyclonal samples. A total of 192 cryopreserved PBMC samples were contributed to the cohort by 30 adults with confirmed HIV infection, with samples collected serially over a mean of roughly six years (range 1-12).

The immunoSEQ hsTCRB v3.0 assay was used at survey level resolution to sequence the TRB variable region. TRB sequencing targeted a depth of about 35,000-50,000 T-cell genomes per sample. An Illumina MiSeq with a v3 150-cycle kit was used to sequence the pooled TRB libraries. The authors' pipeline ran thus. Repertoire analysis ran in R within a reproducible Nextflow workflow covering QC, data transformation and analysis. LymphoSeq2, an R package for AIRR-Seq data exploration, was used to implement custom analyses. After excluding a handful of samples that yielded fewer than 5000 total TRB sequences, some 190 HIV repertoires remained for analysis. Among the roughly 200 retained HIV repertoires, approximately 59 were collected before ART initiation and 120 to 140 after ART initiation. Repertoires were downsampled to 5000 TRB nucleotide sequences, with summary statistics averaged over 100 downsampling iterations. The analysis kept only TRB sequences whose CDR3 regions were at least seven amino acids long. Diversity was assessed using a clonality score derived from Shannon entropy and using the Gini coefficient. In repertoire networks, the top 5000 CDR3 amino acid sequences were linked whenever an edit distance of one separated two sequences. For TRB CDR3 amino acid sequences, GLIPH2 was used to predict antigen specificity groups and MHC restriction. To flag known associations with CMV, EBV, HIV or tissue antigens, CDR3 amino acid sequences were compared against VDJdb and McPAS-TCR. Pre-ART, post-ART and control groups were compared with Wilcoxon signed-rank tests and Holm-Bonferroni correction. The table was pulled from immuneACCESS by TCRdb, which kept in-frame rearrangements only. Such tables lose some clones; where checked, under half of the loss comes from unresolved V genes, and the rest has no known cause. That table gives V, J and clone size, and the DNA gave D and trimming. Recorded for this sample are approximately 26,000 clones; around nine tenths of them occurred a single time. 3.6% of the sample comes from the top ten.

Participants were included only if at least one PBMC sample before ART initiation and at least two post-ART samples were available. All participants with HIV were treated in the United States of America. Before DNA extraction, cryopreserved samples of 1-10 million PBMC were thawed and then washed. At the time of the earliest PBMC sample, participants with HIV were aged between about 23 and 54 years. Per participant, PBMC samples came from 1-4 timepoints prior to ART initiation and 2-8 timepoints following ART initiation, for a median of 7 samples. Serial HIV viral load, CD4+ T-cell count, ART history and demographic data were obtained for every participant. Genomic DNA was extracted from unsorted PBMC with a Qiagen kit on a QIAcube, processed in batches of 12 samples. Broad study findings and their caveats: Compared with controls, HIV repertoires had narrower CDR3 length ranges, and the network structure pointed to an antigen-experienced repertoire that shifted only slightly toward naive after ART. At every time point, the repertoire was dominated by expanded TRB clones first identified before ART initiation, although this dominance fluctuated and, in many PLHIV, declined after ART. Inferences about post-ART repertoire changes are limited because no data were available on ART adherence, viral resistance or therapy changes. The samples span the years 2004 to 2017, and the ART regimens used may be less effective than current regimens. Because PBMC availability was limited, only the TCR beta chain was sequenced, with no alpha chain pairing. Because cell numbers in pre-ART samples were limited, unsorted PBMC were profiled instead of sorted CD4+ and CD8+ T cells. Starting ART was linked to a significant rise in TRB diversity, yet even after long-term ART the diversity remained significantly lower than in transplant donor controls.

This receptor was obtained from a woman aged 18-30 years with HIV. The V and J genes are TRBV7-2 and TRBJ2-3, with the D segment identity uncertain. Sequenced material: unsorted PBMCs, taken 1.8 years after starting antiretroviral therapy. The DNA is TGTGCCAGCAGCTTCGGGCCGTTCGGGTCGACCTCTACAGATACGCAGTATTTT. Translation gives CASSFGPFGSTSTDTQYF. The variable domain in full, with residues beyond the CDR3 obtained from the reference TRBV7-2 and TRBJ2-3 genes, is GAGVSQSPSNKVTEKGKDVELRCDPISGHTALYWYRQSLGQGLEFLIYFQGNSAPDKSGLPSDRFSAERTGGSVSTLTIQRTQQEDSAVYLCASSFGPFGSTSTDTQYFGPGTRLTVL.